This T cell receptor (beta chain) appears in the sequencing data of a study of cytomegalovirus exposure and HLA in healthy donors. About the research overall: Previous work identified 120 million or so unique TCR beta sequences from 150 million to 200 million T cells. The study's findings and limits: Researchers reported that a few CMV-associated chains were confirmed in vitro as CMV antigen-specific. Previously analyzed data showed that most TCR beta V segments were productive at a frequency of about 87% or about 30%.

About this clone itself: Its cognate antigen is unknown.

PCR employed 60 Vbeta and 13 Jbeta primers. Repertoires were generated with immunoSEQ multiplex PCR, while TCRdb's copy carries only in-frame clones and drops some. This sample yields under 200,000 clones, of which over 75% are seen a single time; about 9.3% belongs to the top ten. The specimen sequenced was PBMCs. This receptor was taken from a man aged 18 to 30 in good health and CMV-seropositive.

The CDR3, as DNA: TGTGCCAGCAGCCCCGGGACAGGGGGTTCCTACGAGCAGTACTTC. It translates to CASSPGTGGSYEQYF. The chain recombines TRBV27 with TRBJ2-7; 11 nucleotides align to TRBD1. The CDR3 length is 15 residues. V gave up 6 bases and J gave up 1 base; unmatched junction bases: 5. Looked up from germline, CDR1 is MNHEY and CDR2 is SMNVEV (reference sequence).